The rows below give T cell receptor beta chains drawn from one sample of a study of Ad26.COV2.S vaccination and SARS-CoV-2 variants. Sequencing used immunoSEQ multiplex PCR; TCRdb keeps in-frame clones, though not all of them. The sample yields around 340,000 clones, about 89% seen once. Specimen: peripheral blood, collected in a trial of Ad26.COV2.S vaccine versus placebo. The source of these receptors is a person between 18 and 59 years old who received the Ad26.COV2.S COVID-19 vaccine or a placebo. The CDR3 runs from the conserved cysteine through the conserved F or W. The order of the fields is clone size, J gene, V gene, D gene, CDR3 protein, CDR3 DNA. D genes are given only for firm matches. Clone size is not always given. Where it is, it says once, few, many or a class for expanded clones.

NA	TRBJ2-2	TRBV20-1	NA	CSASHPNTGELFF	TGCAGTGCTAGTCATCCGAACACCGGGGAGCTGTTTTTT
NA	TRBJ2-1	TRBV7-2	NA	CASSSRDTNYNEQFF	TGTGCCAGCAGCTCCCGGGACACAAACTACAATGAGCAGTTCTTC
NA	TRBJ1-4	TRBV5-1	NA	CASSLGFGGPQGTNEKLFF	TGCGCCAGCAGCTTGGGGTTCGGGGGACCGCAAGGGACTAATGAAAAACTGTTTTTT
few	TRBJ1-1	TRBV13	NA	CASSLGGDTEAFF	TGTGCCAGCAGCTTAGGGGGGGACACTGAAGCTTTCTTT
NA	TRBJ2-1	TRBV10-3	TRBD1	CAISGQGSYNEQFF	TGTGCCATCAGTGGACAGGGGTCGTACAATGAGCAGTTCTTC
NA	TRBJ2-6	TRBV19	NA	CASSTGRGVSGANVLTF	TGTGCCAGTAGTACTGGCAGGGGGGTGTCTGGGGCCAACGTCCTGACTTTC
few	TRBJ1-5	TRBV19	TRBD1	CASSILGQGGDNQPQHF	TGTGCCAGTAGTATCTTGGGACAGGGGGGCGACAATCAGCCCCAGCATTTT
NA	TRBJ2-1	TRBV5-1	TRBD1	CASSQDGQGAPNEQFF	TGCGCCAGCAGCCAAGATGGACAGGGGGCACCAAATGAGCAGTTCTTC
few	TRBJ1-1	TRBV12-3/TRBV12-4	NA	CASSLSGAAEAFF	TGTGCCAGCAGTTTAAGCGGGGCCGCTGAAGCTTTCTTT
NA	TRBJ2-4	TRBV5-1	NA	CASSWDEPAKNIQYF	TGCGCCAGCAGCTGGGACGAACCAGCCAAAAACATTCAGTACTTC
NA	TRBJ1-2	TRBV4-1	NA	CASSQAGLYGYTF	TGCGCCAGCAGCCAAGCGGGGTTATATGGCTACACCTTC
NA	TRBJ2-5	TRBV29-1	TRBD1	CSLKGPGGVETQYF	TGCAGCTTAAAAGGTCCAGGGGGCGTTGAGACCCAGTACTTC
NA	TRBJ2-1	TRBV2	TRBD2	CASSRLAGGLNEQFF	TGTGCCAGCAGCCGACTAGCGGGGGGGCTCAATGAGCAGTTCTTC
NA	TRBJ2-3	TRBV3-1/TRBV3-2	NA	CASSQAQGDTQYF	TGTGCCAGCAGCCAAGCCCAGGGAGATACGCAGTATTTT
NA	TRBJ2-5	TRBV5-6	TRBD1	CASSWDRETQYF	TGTGCCAGCAGCTGGGACAGAGAGACCCAGTACTTC
NA	TRBJ1-4	TRBV5-1	TRBD1	CASSLSGGEYEELFF	TGCGCCAGCAGCCTATCAGGGGGAGAGTATGAAGAACTGTTTTTT
NA	TRBJ1-2	TRBV28	TRBD1	CASSFGPGQLYGYTF	TGTGCCAGCAGTTTCGGGCCGGGACAGCTCTATGGCTACACCTTC
few	TRBJ2-3	TRBV7-9	NA	CASSLETDTQYF	TGTGCCAGCAGCTTAGAAACAGATACGCAGTATTTT
NA	TRBJ2-1	TRBV5-8	TRBD2	CASSLHGLAVPPGAQFF	TGTGCCAGCAGCTTACATGGACTAGCGGTACCACCGGGTGCGCAGTTCTTC
NA	TRBJ2-2	TRBV5-1	NA	CASSSTRGGFDTGELFF	TGCGCCAGCAGCTCCACCCGTGGGGGATTCGACACCGGGGAGCTGTTTTTT
NA	TRBJ1-6	TRBV7-2	TRBD1	CASSFGDREYNSPLHF	TGTGCCAGCAGCTTCGGAGACAGGGAATATAATTCACCCCTCCACTTT
NA	TRBJ2-4	TRBV21-1	NA	CASSKAYLDIQYF	TGTGCCAGCAGCAAAGCGTACCTGGACATTCAGTACTTC
NA	TRBJ2-7	TRBV6-2/TRBV6-3	NA	CASSYYTDREQYF	TGTGCCAGCAGTTACTACACCGACAGGGAGCAGTACTTC
NA	TRBJ2-7	TRBV7-9	NA	CAIELLRSGSYEQYF	TGTGCCATCGAATTGCTACGAAGTGGATCCTACGAGCAGTACTTC
once	TRBJ1-5	TRBV6-1	TRBD1	CASSVRGRGGNQPQHF	TGTGCCAGCAGTGTCAGGGGGCGCGGAGGGAATCAGCCCCAGCATTTT
NA	TRBJ2-1	TRBV9	NA	CASSLGPLVSYNEQFF	TGTGCCAGCAGCCTTGGGCCCTTAGTCTCCTACAATGAGCAGTTCTTC